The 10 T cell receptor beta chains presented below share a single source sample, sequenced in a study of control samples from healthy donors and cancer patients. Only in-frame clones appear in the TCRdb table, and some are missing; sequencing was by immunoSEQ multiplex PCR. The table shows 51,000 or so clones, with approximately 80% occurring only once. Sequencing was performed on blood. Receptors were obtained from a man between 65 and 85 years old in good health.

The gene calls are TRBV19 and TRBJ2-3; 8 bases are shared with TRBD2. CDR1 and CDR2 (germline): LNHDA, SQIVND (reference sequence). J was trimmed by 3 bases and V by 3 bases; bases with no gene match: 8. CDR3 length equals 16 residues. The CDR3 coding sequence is TGTGCCAGTAGTATCGGGGGGGGCGCATGGACAGATACGCAGTATTTT. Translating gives CASSIGGGAWTDTQYF.

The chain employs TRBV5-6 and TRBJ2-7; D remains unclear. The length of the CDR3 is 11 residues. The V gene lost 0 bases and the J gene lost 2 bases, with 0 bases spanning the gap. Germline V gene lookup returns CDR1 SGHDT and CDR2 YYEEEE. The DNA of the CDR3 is TGTGCCAGCAGCTTGGCCTACGAGCAGTACTTC. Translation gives CASSLAYEQYF.

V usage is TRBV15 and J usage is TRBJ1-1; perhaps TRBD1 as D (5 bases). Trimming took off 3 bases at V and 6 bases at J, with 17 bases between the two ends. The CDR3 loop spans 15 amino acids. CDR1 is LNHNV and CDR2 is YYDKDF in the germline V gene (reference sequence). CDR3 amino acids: CATSSQVSGLAEAFF. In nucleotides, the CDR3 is TGTGCCACCAGCAGTCAGGTTTCAGGGTTGGCTGAAGCTTTCTTT.

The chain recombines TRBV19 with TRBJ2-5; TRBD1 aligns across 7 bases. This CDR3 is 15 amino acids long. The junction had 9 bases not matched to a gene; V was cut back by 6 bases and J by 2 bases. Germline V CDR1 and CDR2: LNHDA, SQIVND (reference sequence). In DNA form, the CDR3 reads TGTGCCAGTAGCCCTGGGACAGTGATACAAGAGACCCAGTACTTC. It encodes CASSPGTVIQETQYF. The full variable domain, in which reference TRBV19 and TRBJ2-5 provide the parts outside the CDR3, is DGGITQSPKYLFRKEGQNVTLSCEQNLNHDAMYWYRQDPGQGLRLIYYSQIVNDFQKGDIAEGYSVSREKKESFPLTVTSAQKNPTAFYLCASSPGTVIQETQYFGPGTRLLVL.

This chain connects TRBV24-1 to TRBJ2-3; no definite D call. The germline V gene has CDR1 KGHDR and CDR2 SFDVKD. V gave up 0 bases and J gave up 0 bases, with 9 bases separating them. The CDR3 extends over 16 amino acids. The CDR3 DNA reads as TGTGCCACCAGTGATTTGACGGGCCCTAGCACAGATACGCAGTATTTT. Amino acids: CATSDLTGPSTDTQYF.

The CDR3 coding sequence is TGTGCCAGCAGCCGGAAGGGGCAGCCCCAGCATTTT. Translated: CASSRKGQPQHF. V is TRBV5-6 and J is TRBJ1-5; D is perhaps TRBD1 (5 bases). The CDR3 has 12 amino acids. CDR1 SGHDT and CDR2 YYEEEE come from the germline V gene. V was cut by 4 bases and J by 7 bases, with 9 bases left in between.

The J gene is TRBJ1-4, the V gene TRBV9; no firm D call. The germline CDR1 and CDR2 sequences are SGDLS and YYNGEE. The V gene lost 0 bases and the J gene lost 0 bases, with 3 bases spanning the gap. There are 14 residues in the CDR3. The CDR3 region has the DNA TGTGCCAGCAGCGTAGACGCAACTAATGAAAAACTGTTTTTT. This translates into CASSVDATNEKLFF.

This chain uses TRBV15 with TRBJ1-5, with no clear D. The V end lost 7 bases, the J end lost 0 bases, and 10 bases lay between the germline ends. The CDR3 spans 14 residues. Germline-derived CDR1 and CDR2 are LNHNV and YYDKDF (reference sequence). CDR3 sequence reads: CATTTGYSNQPQHF. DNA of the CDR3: TGTGCCACCACGACGGGTTATAGCAATCAGCCCCAGCATTTT.

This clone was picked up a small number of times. The DNA for the CDR3 is TGTGCCAGCAGTTTATCGGTACAGGTAAGCCAAGAGACCCAGTACTTC. Its protein is CASSLSVQVSQETQYF. The rearrangement joins TRBV27 to TRBJ2-5; possible D gene TRBD1, 5 bases. The V gene's germline CDR1 is MNHEY and CDR2 SMNVEV (reference sequence). This CDR3 has 16 residues. V dropped 0 bases and J dropped 1 base, with 12 bases sitting between them.

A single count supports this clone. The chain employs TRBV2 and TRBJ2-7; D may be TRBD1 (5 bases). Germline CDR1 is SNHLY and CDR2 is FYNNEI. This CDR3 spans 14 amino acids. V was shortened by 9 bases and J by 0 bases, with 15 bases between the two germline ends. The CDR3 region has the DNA TGTGCCAGTAAAGGGGAACGCAGCTCCTACGAGCAGTACTTC. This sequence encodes CASKGERSSYEQYF.